Sequencing of this TCR beta chain was carried out in a study of blood T cells in healthy people across ages. Investigators took ten milliliters of peripheral blood from every donor. Germline V CDR1 and CDR2: SGHVS, FQNEAQ. There are 19 residues in the CDR3. Trimming removed 4 bases from V and 4 bases from J; junction bases left unmatched: 14. For the second PCR, which ran for roughly 6 to 12 cycles, a sample-barcoded 5' primer and a J-beta primer mix were used. TCRdb itself ran the 5' RACE reads through MiXCR, one entry per CDR3 protein. The sample has about 640,000 distinct CDR3 sequences, 58% seen once.

The rearrangement links TRBV7-8 to TRBJ2-1; 12 nucleotides agree with TRBD2. This clonotype was obtained from a man between 60 and 75 years old in good health. The specimen sequenced was blood. CDR3: CASSSRASGGAGRYNEQFF. The DNA of the CDR3 is TGTGCCAGCAGCTCTAGGGCTAGCGGGGGGGCCGGGAGATACAATGAGCAGTTCTTC. Full variable domain (remainder filled in from reference TRBV7-8 and TRBJ2-1): GAGVSQSPRYKVAKRGQDVALRCDPISGHVSLFWYQQALGQGPEFLTYFQNEAQLDKSGLPSDRFFAERPEGSVSTLKIQRTQQEDSAVYLCASSSRASGGAGRYNEQFFGPGTRLTVL.